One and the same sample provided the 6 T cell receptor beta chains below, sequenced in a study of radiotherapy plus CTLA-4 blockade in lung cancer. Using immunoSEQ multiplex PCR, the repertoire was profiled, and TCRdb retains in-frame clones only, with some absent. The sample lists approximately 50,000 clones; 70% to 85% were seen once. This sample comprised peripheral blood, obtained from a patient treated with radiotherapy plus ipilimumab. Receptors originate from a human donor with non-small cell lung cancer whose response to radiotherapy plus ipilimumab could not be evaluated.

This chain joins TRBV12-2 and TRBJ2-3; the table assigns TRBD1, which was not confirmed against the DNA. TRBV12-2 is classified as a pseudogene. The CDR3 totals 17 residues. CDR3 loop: CARTSRGRGLATDTQYF. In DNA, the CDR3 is TGTGCAAGGACCTCGAGGGGGCGCGGACTCGCCACAGATACGCAGTATTTT.

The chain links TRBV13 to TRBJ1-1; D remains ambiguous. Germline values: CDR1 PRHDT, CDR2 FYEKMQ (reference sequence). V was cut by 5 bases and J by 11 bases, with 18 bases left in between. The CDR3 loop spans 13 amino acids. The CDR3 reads CASSVNRRSGAFF. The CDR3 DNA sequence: TGTGCCAGCAGCGTCAATCGCAGATCGGGGGCTTTCTTT.

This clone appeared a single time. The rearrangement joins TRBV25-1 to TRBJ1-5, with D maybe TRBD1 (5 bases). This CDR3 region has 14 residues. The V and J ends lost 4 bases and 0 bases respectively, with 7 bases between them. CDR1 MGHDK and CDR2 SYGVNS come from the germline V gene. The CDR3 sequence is CASSATVSNQPQHF. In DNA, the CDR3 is TGTGCCAGCAGTGCGACAGTTAGCAATCAGCCCCAGCATTTT.

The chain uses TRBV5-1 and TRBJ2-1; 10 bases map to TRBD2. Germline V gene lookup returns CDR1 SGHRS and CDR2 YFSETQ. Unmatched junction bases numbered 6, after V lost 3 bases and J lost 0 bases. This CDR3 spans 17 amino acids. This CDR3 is CASSSRGLAYSYNEQFF. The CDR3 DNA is TGCGCCAGCAGCTCAAGGGGACTAGCGTACTCCTACAATGAGCAGTTCTTC.

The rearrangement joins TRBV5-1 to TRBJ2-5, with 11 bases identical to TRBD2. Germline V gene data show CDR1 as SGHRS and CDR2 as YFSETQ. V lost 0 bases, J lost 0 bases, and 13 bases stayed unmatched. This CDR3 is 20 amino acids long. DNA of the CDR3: TGCGCCAGCAGCTTGGGCTCCGGGACTAGCGGCGGCCCGTACCAAGAGACCCAGTACTTC. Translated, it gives CASSLGSGTSGGPYQETQYF.

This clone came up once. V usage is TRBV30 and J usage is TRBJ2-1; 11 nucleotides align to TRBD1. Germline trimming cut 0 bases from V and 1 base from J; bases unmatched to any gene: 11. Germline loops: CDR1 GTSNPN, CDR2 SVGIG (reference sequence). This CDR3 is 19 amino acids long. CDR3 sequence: CAWSVRTGGIGYSYNEQFF. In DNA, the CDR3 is TGTGCCTGGAGTGTTCGGACAGGGGGCATAGGGTATTCCTACAATGAGCAGTTCTTC.